These 20 T cell receptor beta chains share one sample of origin, sequenced in a study. TCRdb redid the calling of the RT-PCR reads with MiXCR, one entry per CDR3 protein. The sample has about 680,000 distinct CDR3 sequences; approximately 15% are singletons. The specimen was memory CD4+ T cells from blood. All receptors come from a female donor in good health, serving as a healthy control.

V and J are TRBV12-3 or TRBV12-4 and TRBJ1-6, with 9 bases fitting TRBD1. Trimming at V came to 6 bases and at J to 7 bases, leaving 13 bases not matched to a gene. The CDR3 covers 17 residues. The CDR3 DNA reads TGTGCCAGCAGCTCTCCCCCCGGGACAGGGTTGAATTCACCCCTCCACTTT. It specifies CASSSPPGTGLNSPLHF.

This clonotype was seen many times. The chain is built from TRBV12-3 or TRBV12-4 and TRBJ1-2; the match to TRBD1 covers 12 bases. The CDR3 runs to 15 residues. After removal of 5 bases from V and 7 bases from J, the junction contained 8 bases not matched to a gene. CDR3 loop: CASSPRDRGRGGYTF. DNA for the CDR3: TGTGCCAGCAGTCCCCGGGACAGGGGGCGTGGTGGCTACACCTTC.

This clonotype appeared a few times. V gene TRBV29-1 combines with J gene TRBJ2-6; no clear D gene. Germline-derived CDR1 and CDR2 are SQVTM and ANQGSEA. The CDR3 spans 15 residues. The V end lost 3 bases, the J end lost 0 bases, and 9 bases lay between the germline ends. The DNA for the CDR3 is TGCAGCGTTGATTCCCAGACCTCTGGGGCCAACGTCCTGACTTTC. Protein: CSVDSQTSGANVLTF.

This sequence joins TRBV2 and TRBJ1-2; 11 bases map to TRBD1. Germline trimming cut 5 bases from V and 8 bases from J; bases unmatched to any gene: 4. Germline V gene lookup returns CDR1 SNHLY and CDR2 FYNNEI. The CDR3 contains 13 residues. CDR3 in DNA: TGTGCCAGCAGTATGGACAGGGGGCAAGGCTACACCTTC. It codes for CASSMDRGQGYTF.

The sample holds a few counts of this clonotype. This chain connects TRBV7-2 to TRBJ1-2; D not resolved. CDR3 length: 16 amino acids. From germline, CDR1 is SGHTA and CDR2 FQGNSA. Trimming removed 2 bases at V and 7 bases at J, with 20 bases between. The CDR3 DNA follows: TGTGCCAGCAGCTTAAATTCCGGGCCAATCGGAGCTGGCTACACCTTC. It specifies CASSLNSGPIGAGYTF.

CDR3 coding DNA: TGCAGTGCTAGAGAAGCTGGGGGCCAGGGGTTGAACACTGAAGCTTTCTTT. Its protein is CSAREAGGQGLNTEAFF. The chain links TRBV20-1 to TRBJ1-1; D is possibly TRBD1 (6 bases). This CDR3 region has 17 residues. The V gene's germline CDR1 is DFQATT and CDR2 SNEGSKA (reference sequence). The V end was cut by 0 bases, the J end by 0 bases, with 17 bases between.

This clonotype was recorded a few times. V is TRBV5-1 and J is TRBJ1-5; no definite D call. The CDR3 spans 16 residues. Germline V gene sequence: CDR1 SGHRS, CDR2 YFSETQ. Trimming cost V 0 bases and J 7 bases, with 17 bases left between them. CDR3 amino acids: CASSLGTLEGGQPQHF. The CDR3 DNA is TGCGCCAGCAGCTTGGGGACGCTCGAGGGTGGGCAGCCCCAGCATTTT.

This clonotype was observed many times. The gene calls are TRBV10-3 and TRBJ2-3; weak D call: TRBD2 (6 bases). Germline V gene sequence: CDR1 ENHRY, CDR2 SYGVKD. The CDR3 extends over 16 amino acids. V dropped 1 base and J dropped 6 bases, with 17 bases sitting between them. This CDR3 reads CAISELPGLGADTQYF. The CDR3 nucleotides read TGTGCCATCAGTGAGTTACCGGGACTTGGGGCGGATACGCAGTATTTT.

CDR3 protein: CASSLGQARSTDTQYF. CDR3 DNA sequence: TGTGCCAGCAGCTTGGGGCAGGCGCGGTCCACAGATACGCAGTATTTT. The gene calls are TRBV5-4 and TRBJ2-3; D is undetermined. V lost 0 bases and J lost 2, with 13 bases in between. CDR3 length equals 16 residues. CDR1 is SGHNT and CDR2 is YYREEE in the germline V gene (reference sequence). The whole variable domain, filled in from reference TRBV5-4 and TRBJ2-3, reads ETGVTQSPTHLIKTRGQQVTLRCSSQSGHNTVSWYQQALGQGPQFIFQYYREEENGRGNFPPRFSGLQFPNYSSELNVNALELDDSALYLCASSLGQARSTDTQYFGPGTRLTVL.

This clonotype was counted ten times or more. This chain links TRBV7-8 with TRBJ1-5, with a possible D match to TRBD1 (6 bases). V was clipped by 1 base and J by 3 bases, with 10 bases between them. Germline-derived CDR1 and CDR2 are SGHVS and FQNEAQ. CDR3 size: 15 residues. In DNA form, the CDR3 reads TGTGCCAGCAGCTTAGTCGGACAGAACAATCAGCCCCAGCATTTT. Translated, it gives CASSLVGQNNQPQHF.

This clonotype has just a few counts. V gene TRBV11-2 combines with J gene TRBJ2-4; the match to TRBD1 covers 9 bases. There are 18 residues in the CDR3. V shed 0 bases, J shed 8 bases, and the junction held 14 bases outside the gene matches. Per germline, CDR1 SGHAT and CDR2 FQNNGV. This CDR3 reads CASSLDGQGRGGLDIQYF. The CDR3 region has the DNA TGTGCCAGCAGCTTAGACGGACAGGGGAGAGGGGGTTTGGACATTCAGTACTTC.

The V and J genes are TRBV20-1 and TRBJ2-7, with 9 positions matching TRBD2. Trimming cost V 0 bases and J 2 bases; bases outside gene matches: 5. The germline V gene has CDR1 DFQATT and CDR2 SNEGSKA (reference sequence). CDR3 length: 15 amino acids. CDR3 DNA: TGCAGTGCTAGAGATTGGGCTAGCGGGGCCTACGAGCAGTACTTC. This sequence encodes CSARDWASGAYEQYF.

This sequence joins TRBV28 and TRBJ2-4, with 13 bases matching TRBD2. After removal of 7 bases from V and 8 bases from J, the junction contained 8 bases not matched to a gene. This CDR3 region has 15 residues. Germline V lookup: CDR1 MDHEN, CDR2 SYDVKM. CDR3 protein: CASISGTSGADIQYF. The CDR3 nucleotides are TGTGCCAGCATTTCTGGGACTAGCGGGGCTGACATTCAGTACTTC. The complete variable domain, with remaining parts taken from reference TRBV28 and TRBJ2-4, reads DVKVTQSSRYLVKRTGEKVFLECVQDMDHENMFWYRQDPGLGLRLIYFSYDVKMKEKGDIPEGYSVSREKKERFSLILESASTNQTSMYLCASISGTSGADIQYFGAGTRLSVL.

The V and J genes are TRBV27 and TRBJ2-1; 8 bases line up with TRBD2. Germline CDR1 and CDR2: MNHEY and SMNVEV (reference sequence). This CDR3 spans 14 amino acids. Losses at the gene ends were 6 bases for V and 8 bases for J; bases not matched to a gene: 9. CDR3 nucleotide sequence: TGTGCCAGCAGCCCCCGGGGGGGCGGGTATGAGCAGTTCTTC. Encoded protein: CASSPRGGGYEQFF.

This sequence joins TRBV20-1 and TRBJ1-5; D is ambiguous. The CDR3 runs to 12 residues. Per germline, CDR1 DFQATT and CDR2 SNEGSKA (reference sequence). Trimming removed 2 bases from V and 3 bases from J, with 5 bases in between. This CDR3 is CSARSYNQPQHF. In DNA form, the CDR3 reads TGCAGTGCTAGATCGTACAATCAGCCCCAGCATTTT.

CDR3 DNA: TGCAGTGCTAGAGATTCAGGGACTAGCGGGTGGACCTACGAGCAGTACTTC. Amino acid sequence: CSARDSGTSGWTYEQYF. This rearrangement joins TRBV20-1 to TRBJ2-7, with 12 bases aligning to TRBD2. After removal of 0 bases from V and 2 bases from J, the junction contained 8 bases not matched to a gene. Germline V gene lookup returns CDR1 DFQATT and CDR2 SNEGSKA (reference sequence). There are 17 residues in the CDR3.

This clonotype was observed a handful of times. The chain couples TRBV6-5 to TRBJ1-1; no reliable D call. V was shortened by 4 bases and J by 0 bases, with 12 bases between the two germline ends. This CDR3 has 15 amino acids. The V gene's germline CDR1 is MNHEY and CDR2 SVGAGI. The CDR3 here is CASSLREAMNTEAFF. DNA of the CDR3: TGTGCCAGCAGTTTGCGGGAAGCTATGAACACTGAAGCTTTCTTT.

To note about this clonotype: This may stem from a read error, because a much larger clone lies one nucleotide away. The J gene is TRBJ2-1, the V gene TRBV5-1; tentative D call: TRBD2 (5 bases). With 2 bases removed from V and 13 bases from J, the gap between germline ends came to 13 bases. This CDR3 is built from 12 residues. Looked up from germline, CDR1 is SGHRS and CDR2 is YFSETQ. The CDR3 DNA is TGCGCCAGCAGCTTTGCCGGGATTGTCCAGTTCTTC. Translation gives CASSFAGIVQFF.

This clonotype was counted many times. The V call is TRBV20-1, the J call TRBJ1-1, with unresolved D. Trimming removed 5 bases at V and 2 bases at J, with 9 bases between. Germline lookup yields CDR1 DFQATT and CDR2 SNEGSKA (reference sequence). The CDR3 has 12 amino acids. The CDR3 protein is CSAPYGNTEAFF. The CDR3 DNA reads TGCAGTGCTCCCTACGGAAACACTGAAGCTTTCTTT.

At least ten counts were recorded for this clonotype. The chain carries TRBV5-1 and TRBJ2-6; D ambiguous. This CDR3 is built from 16 residues. Trimming removed 0 bases at V and 2 bases at J, with 9 bases between. CDR1 and CDR2 from the germline V gene are SGHRS and YFSETQ. CDR3 amino acids: CASSLVGSTGANVLTF. In DNA form, the CDR3 reads TGCGCCAGCAGCTTGGTGGGGTCAACTGGGGCCAACGTCCTGACTTTC. Full variable domain (outside the CDR3, taken from reference TRBV5-1 and TRBJ2-6): KAGVTQTPRYLIKTRGQQVTLSCSPISGHRSVSWYQQTPGQGLQFLFEYFSETQRNKGNFPGRFSGRQFSNSRSEMNVSTLELGDSALYLCASSLVGSTGANVLTFGAGSRLTVL.